The clone carrying this T cell receptor (beta chain) was seen only a few times. Its antigen is not identified. Sequencing used immunoSEQ v3.0 at survey level. Clones were sequenced by immunoSEQ multiplex PCR, and TCRdb holds only the in-frame ones, with some missing. The sample records around 15,000 clones, roughly 95% being singletons. The entry originates in a study of long-term antiretroviral therapy in people with HIV. Points from the study as a whole: Information on adherence to ART, viral resistance or therapy changes was unavailable. The study found narrower CDR3 length ranges in HIV repertoires than in controls.

The sample in question was unsorted PBMCs, obtained less than 11 years after starting antiretroviral therapy. The receptor's source is a man aged 25 to 40 with HIV.

The CDR3 loop reads CASSQVSYSPLHF. The CDR3 DNA sequence: TGTGCCAGCTCCCAAGTGTCCTATTCACCCCTCCACTTT. The rearrangement uses TRBV18 and TRBJ1-6; D is undetermined. V lost 6 bases to trimming and J lost 8 bases, with 11 bases between them. This CDR3 has 13 residues. The germline V gene has CDR1 KGHSH and CDR2 LQKENI.